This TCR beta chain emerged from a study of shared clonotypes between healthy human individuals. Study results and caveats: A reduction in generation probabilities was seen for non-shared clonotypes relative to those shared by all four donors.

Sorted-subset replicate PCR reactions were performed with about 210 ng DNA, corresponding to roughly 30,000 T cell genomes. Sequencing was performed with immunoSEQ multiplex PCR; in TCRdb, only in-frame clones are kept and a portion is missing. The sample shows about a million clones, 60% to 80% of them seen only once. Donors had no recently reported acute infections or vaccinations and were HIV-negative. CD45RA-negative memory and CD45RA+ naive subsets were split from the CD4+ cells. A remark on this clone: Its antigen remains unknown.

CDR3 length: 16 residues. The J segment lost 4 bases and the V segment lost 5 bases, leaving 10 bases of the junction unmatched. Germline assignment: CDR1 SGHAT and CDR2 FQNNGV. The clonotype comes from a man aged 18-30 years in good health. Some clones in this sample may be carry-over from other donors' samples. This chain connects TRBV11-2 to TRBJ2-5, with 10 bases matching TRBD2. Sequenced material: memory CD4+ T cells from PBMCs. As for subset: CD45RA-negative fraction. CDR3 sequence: CASSQGLLAGRETQYF. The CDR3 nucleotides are TGTGCCAGCAGCCAAGGGTTACTAGCGGGAAGAGAGACCCAGTACTTC. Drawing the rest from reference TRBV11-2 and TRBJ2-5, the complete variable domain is EAGVAQSPRYKIIEKRQSVAFWCNPISGHATLYWYQQILGQGPKLLIQFQNNGVVDDSQLPKDRFSAERLKGVDSTLKIQPAKLEDSAVYLCASSQGLLAGRETQYFGPGTRLLVL.